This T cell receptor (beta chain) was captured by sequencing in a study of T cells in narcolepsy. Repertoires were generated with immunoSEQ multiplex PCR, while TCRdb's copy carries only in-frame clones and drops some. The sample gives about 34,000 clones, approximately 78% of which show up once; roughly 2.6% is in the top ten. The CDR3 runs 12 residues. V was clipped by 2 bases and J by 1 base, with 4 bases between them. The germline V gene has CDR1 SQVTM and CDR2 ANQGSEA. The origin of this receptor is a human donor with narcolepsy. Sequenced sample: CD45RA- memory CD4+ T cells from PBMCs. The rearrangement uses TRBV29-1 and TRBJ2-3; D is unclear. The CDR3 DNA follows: TGCAGCGTTGAACCGGGCACAGATACGCAGTATTTT. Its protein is CSVEPGTDTQYF.